The T cell receptor (beta chain) described here comes from a study of T-cell reconstitution after alpha-beta-depleted transplantation in children. TCRbeta library construction was performed incorporating unique molecular identifiers. TCRdb fed the PCR reads into MiXCR, producing one record per CDR3 protein. The sample holds approximately 390,000 distinct CDR3 sequences, approximately 10% seen once. Per the germline V gene, CDR1 is SGHRS and CDR2 is YFSETQ. The V and J ends lost 0 bases and 0 bases respectively, with 16 bases between them. The CDR3 contains 18 residues. J is TRBJ2-4 and V is TRBV5-1; possibly TRBD1 for D (6 bases). The sequencing used PBMCs from the stem cell graft donor, collected from the stem cell graft. The clonotype comes from a human donor who donated a stem cell graft to a child with acute myeloid leukemia. CDR3: CASSLARGTLEAKNIQYF. DNA of the CDR3: TGCGCCAGCAGCTTGGCCCGAGGGACACTAGAAGCCAAAAACATTCAGTACTTC.